These 8 T cell receptor beta chains were all obtained from the same sample, sequenced in a study of OX40 agonist ivuxolimab in advanced cancers. Data came from immunoSEQ multiplex PCR; TCRdb stores just in-frame clones and leaves some out. The repertoire holds tens of thousands of clones, with roughly 85% as singletons. Sequenced here: CD4+ or CD8+ T cells sorted from blood, sampled in a trial of the OX40 agonist ivuxolimab. These receptors all stem from an adult with an advanced solid tumor such as melanoma, head and neck, liver or kidney cancer.

The chain combines TRBV10-3 with TRBJ2-7; tentative D call: TRBD2 (7 bases). Between the trimmed V and J ends, which lost 2 bases and 2 bases, there was a span of 16 bases. CDR3 length: 16 residues. The germline CDR1 and CDR2 sequences are ENHRY and SYGVKD. CDR3 sequence reads: CAISEEGGTRPYEQYF. The CDR3 nucleotides read TGTGCCATCAGTGAGGAGGGGGGGACTCGACCCTACGAGCAGTACTTC.

The V call is TRBV5-1, the J call TRBJ1-2; D gene uncertain. The CDR3 is 14 amino acids. Trimming removed 1 base at V and 4 bases at J, with 11 bases between. Germline CDR1 is SGHRS and CDR2 is YFSETQ. Here the CDR3 DNA reads TGCGCCAGCAGCTTGCAGGACGGGGTCTATGGCTACACCTTC. It yields the protein CASSLQDGVYGYTF.

V gene TRBV30 combines with J gene TRBJ1-6, with a tentative D call TRBD1 (5 bases). The germline CDR1 and CDR2 sequences are GTSNPN and SVGIG (reference sequence). Deletions cut 4 bases from V and 1 base from J, with 11 bases between. This CDR3 has 15 residues. CDR3 loop: CAWMGGLSYNSPLHF. CDR3 DNA: TGTGCCTGGATGGGGGGATTGTCCTATAATTCACCCCTCCACTTT.

The chain joins TRBV19 to TRBJ1-4; possible D gene TRBD1, 5 bases. Trimming cost V 3 bases and J 5 bases, with 13 bases left between them. Germline assignment: CDR1 LNHDA and CDR2 SQIVND (reference sequence). The CDR3 spans 15 residues. The CDR3 nucleotides are TGTGCCAGTAGTATCAAGGGGCTAGGCAATGAAAAACTGTTTTTT. This gives the protein CASSIKGLGNEKLFF.

The V and J genes are TRBV28 and TRBJ1-4, with a tentative D call TRBD1 (6 bases). CDR3 length: 14 amino acids. The germline gives CDR1 MDHEN, CDR2 SYDVKM. V shed 5 bases and J shed 3 bases, with 10 bases lying between them. The CDR3 region has the DNA TGTGCCAGCAGTCCAGGGGTTCCTAATGAAAAACTGTTTTTT. It encodes CASSPGVPNEKLFF.

J is TRBJ2-3 and V is TRBV30, with no clear D. The germline CDR1 and CDR2 sequences are GTSNPN and SVGIG (reference sequence). Trimming stripped 2 bases from V and 1 base from J, with 7 bases between. This CDR3 spans 13 amino acids. The DNA for the CDR3 is TGTGCCTGGAGTAACAGAGGCACAGATACGCAGTATTTT. Its protein is CAWSNRGTDTQYF.

The gene calls are TRBV28 and TRBJ1-6; a weak D match, TRBD1 (5 bases). In germline, CDR1 is MDHEN, CDR2 SYDVKM. Trimming took 2 bases from V and 0 from J, leaving 11 bases between them. This CDR3 spans 17 amino acids. For the CDR3, the DNA is TGTGCCAGCAGTTTACTGGGGGGAAGCTCCTATAATTCACCCCTCCACTTT. This translates into CASSLLGGSSYNSPLHF.

V and J are TRBV4-1 and TRBJ2-7; D unclear. There are 13 residues in the CDR3. Germline CDR1 MGHRA, CDR2 YSYEKL. With 2 bases removed from V and 3 bases from J, the gap between germline ends came to 8 bases. The CDR3 loop reads CASSQTIYYEQYF. The CDR3 DNA sequence: TGCGCCAGCAGCCAAACTATCTACTACGAGCAGTACTTC.